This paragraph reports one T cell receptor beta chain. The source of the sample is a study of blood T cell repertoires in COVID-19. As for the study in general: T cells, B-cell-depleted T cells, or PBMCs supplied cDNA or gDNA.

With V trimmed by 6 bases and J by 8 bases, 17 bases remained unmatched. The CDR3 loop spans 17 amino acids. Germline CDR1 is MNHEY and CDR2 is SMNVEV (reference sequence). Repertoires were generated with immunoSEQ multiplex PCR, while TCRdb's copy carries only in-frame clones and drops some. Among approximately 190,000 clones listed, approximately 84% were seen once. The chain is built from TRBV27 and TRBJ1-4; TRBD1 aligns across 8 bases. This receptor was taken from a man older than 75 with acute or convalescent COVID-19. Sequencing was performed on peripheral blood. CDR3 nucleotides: TGTGCCAGCAGGCATATAACGGCAGGGGGCGTGAGGGAAAAACTGTTTTTT. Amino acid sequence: CASRHITAGGVREKLFF.